The clone carrying this TCR beta chain occurred a few times. These data come from a study of blood T cell repertoires in COVID-19. The CDR3 runs 11 residues. The germline CDR1 and CDR2 sequences are SGHDN and FVKESK. Trimming left V 8 bases short and J 4 bases short, with 9 bases between. The repertoire was sequenced with immunoSEQ multiplex PCR; TCRdb's copy has only in-frame clones and lacks some. The sample records 100,000 or so clones, around 84% being singletons. Sequenced material: peripheral blood. The chain couples TRBV14 to TRBJ2-7; D is possibly TRBD1 (6 bases). This receptor was obtained from a woman aged 60-75 years in a cohort sampled during active or convalescent COVID-19. The CDR3 DNA is TGTGCCAGCTCAGGGACATACGAGCAGTACTTC. Protein: CASSGTYEQYF.